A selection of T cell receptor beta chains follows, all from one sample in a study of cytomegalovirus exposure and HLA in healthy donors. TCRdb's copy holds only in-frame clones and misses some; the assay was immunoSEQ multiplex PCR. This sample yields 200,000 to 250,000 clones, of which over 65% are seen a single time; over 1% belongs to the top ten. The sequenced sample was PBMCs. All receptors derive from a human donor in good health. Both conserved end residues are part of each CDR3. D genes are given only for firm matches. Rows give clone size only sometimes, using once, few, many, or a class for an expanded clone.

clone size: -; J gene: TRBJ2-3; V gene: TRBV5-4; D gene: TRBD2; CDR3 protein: CASSLRSGRTDTQYF; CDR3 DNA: TGTGCCAGCAGCTTAAGGAGCGGGAGGACAGATACGCAGTATTTT
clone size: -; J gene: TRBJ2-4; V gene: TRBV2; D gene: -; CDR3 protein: CASREDKNIQYF; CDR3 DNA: TGTGCCAGCAGGGAGGATAAAAACATTCAGTACTTC
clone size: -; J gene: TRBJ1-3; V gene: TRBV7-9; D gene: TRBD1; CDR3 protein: CASSHPLTGAEAVGNTIYF; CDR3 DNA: TGTGCCAGCAGCCATCCCTTGACAGGGGCCGAGGCTGTTGGAAACACCATATATTTT
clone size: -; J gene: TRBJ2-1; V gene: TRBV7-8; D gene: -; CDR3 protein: CASSLRGGISYNEQFF; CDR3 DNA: TGTGCCAGCAGCTTAAGGGGCGGGATCTCCTACAATGAGCAGTTCTTC
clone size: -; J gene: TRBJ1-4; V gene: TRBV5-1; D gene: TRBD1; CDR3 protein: CASSLGDSTQPTNEKLFF; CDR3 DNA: TGCGCCAGCAGCTTGGGGGACAGTACCCAACCAACTAATGAAAAACTGTTTTTT
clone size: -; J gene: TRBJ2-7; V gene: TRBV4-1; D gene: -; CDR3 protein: CASSQVGGGRSYEQYF; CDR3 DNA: TGCGCCAGCAGCCAAGTGGGGGGAGGAAGGTCCTACGAGCAGTACTTC
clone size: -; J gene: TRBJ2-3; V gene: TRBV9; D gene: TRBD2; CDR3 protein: CASSAVSGRYDTQYF; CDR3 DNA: TGTGCCAGCAGCGCGGTTAGCGGGAGATATGATACGCAGTATTTT
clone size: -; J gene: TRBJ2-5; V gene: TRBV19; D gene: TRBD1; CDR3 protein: CASSSNRGKETQYF; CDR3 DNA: TGTGCCAGTAGTTCTAACAGGGGGAAAGAGACCCAGTACTTC
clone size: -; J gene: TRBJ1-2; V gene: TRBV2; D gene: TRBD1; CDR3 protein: CASSEALQGAEGYTF; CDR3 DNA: TGTGCCAGCAGTGAAGCGCTTCAGGGGGCGGAGGGCTACACCTTC
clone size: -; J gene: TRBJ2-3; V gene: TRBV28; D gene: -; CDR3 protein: CASTLGGGTDTQYF; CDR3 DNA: TGTGCCAGCACCCTTGGAGGGGGCACAGATACGCAGTATTTT
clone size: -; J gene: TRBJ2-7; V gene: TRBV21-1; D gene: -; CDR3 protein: CARNSGRAYPAEQYF; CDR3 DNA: TGTGCCAGGAATAGCGGGAGGGCCTATCCGGCCGAGCAGTACTTC
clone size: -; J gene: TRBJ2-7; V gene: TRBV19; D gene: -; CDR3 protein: CASTPGDTSYEQYF; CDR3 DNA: TGTGCCAGTACCCCCGGGGACACCTCCTACGAGCAGTACTTC
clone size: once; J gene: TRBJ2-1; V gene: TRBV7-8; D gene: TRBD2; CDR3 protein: CASSQTEGLAGGHEQFF; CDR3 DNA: TGTGCCAGCAGCCAGACGGAGGGACTAGCGGGAGGTCATGAGCAGTTCTTC
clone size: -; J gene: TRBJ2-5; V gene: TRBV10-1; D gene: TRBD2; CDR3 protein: CASSELLAGGRGTQYF; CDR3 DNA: TGCGCCAGCAGTGAGTTGTTAGCGGGAGGTCGCGGGACCCAGTACTTC
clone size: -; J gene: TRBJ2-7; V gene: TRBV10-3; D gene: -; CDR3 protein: CAISGGRGYEQYF; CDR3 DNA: TGTGCCATCAGTGGAGGCAGGGGCTACGAGCAGTACTTC
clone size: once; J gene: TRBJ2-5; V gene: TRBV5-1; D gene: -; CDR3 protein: CASALYRGGQETQYF; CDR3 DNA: TGCGCCAGCGCCTTATACAGGGGAGGCCAAGAGACCCAGTACTTC
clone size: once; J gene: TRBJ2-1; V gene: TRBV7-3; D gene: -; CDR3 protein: CASSLTGAGAYNEQFF; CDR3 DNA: TGTGCCAGCAGCTTAACGGGGGCGGGGGCCTACAATGAGCAGTTCTTC
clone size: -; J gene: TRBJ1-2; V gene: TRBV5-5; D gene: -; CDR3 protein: CASSPELATVYDYTF; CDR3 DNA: TGTGCCAGCAGCCCGGAGTTGGCGACGGTCTATGACTACACCTTC
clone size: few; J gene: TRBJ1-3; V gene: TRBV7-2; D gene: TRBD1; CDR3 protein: CASSSDRGRGNTIYF; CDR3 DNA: TGTGCCAGCAGCTCAGACAGGGGGCGCGGAAACACCATATATTTT
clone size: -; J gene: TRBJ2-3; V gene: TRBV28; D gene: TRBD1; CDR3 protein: CASSSPGTAKTDTQYF; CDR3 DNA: TGTGCCAGCAGTTCCCCCGGGACAGCAAAAACAGATACGCAGTATTTT
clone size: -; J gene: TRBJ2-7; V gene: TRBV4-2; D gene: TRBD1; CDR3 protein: CASSQVSRGLYEQYF; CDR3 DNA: TGTGCCAGCAGCCAAGTCTCCAGGGGGCTGTACGAGCAGTACTTC
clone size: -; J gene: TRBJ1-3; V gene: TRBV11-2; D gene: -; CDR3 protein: CASSLQYSGQGLRNTIYF; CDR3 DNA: TGTGCCAGCAGCTTACAGTACTCGGGCCAGGGATTAAGAAACACCATATATTTT
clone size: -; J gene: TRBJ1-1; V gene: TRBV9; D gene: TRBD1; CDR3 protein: CASSPHLGQGVQTEAFF; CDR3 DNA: TGTGCCAGCAGCCCACACCTGGGACAGGGAGTTCAAACTGAAGCTTTCTTT
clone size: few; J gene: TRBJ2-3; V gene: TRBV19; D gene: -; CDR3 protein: CASSLQDSTQYF; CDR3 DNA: TGTGCCAGTAGTCTCCAGGATAGTACGCAGTATTTT
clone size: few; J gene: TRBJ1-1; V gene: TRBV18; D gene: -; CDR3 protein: CASSPKRVWDTEAFF; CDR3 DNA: TGTGCCAGCTCACCAAAGAGGGTTTGGGACACTGAAGCTTTCTTT
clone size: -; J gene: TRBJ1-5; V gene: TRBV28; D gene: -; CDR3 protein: CASSRHSGIQPQHF; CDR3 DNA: TGTGCCAGCAGTCGCCATTCAGGGATCCAGCCCCAGCATTTT
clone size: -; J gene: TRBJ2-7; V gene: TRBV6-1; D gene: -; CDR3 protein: CASSEVRSSYEQYF; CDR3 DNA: TGTGCCAGCAGTGAGGTGCGATCCTCCTACGAGCAGTACTTC
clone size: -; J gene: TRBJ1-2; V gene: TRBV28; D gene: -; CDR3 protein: CASSLYETGGYTF; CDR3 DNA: TGTGCCAGCAGTTTATACGAGACTGGCGGCTACACCTTC
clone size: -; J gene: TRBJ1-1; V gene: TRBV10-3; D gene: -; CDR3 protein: CAISTEGVLAFF; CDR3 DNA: TGTGCCATCAGTACCGAAGGGGTCCTAGCTTTCTTT
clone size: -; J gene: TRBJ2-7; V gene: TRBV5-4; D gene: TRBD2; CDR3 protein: CASSLAGGPEEQYF; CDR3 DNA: TGTGCCAGCAGCTTGGCGGGAGGGCCGGAAGAGCAGTACTTC
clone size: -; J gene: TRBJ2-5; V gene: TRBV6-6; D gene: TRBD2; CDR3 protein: CASSRTSGYTQETQYF; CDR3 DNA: TGTGCCAGCAGTCGAACTAGCGGGTATACGCAAGAGACCCAGTACTTC
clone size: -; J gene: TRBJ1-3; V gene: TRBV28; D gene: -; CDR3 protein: CASSLAGRTRGNTIYF; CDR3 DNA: TGTGCCAGCAGTTTGGCGGGACGGACGAGAGGAAACACCATATATTTT
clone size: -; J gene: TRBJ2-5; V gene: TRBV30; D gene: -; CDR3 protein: CAWGRDQETQYF; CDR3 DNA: TGTGCCTGGGGCCGGGATCAAGAGACCCAGTACTTC
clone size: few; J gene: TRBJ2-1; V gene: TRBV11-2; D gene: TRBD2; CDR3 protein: CASSPGGSSYNEQFF; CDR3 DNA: TGTGCCAGCAGCCCGGGGGGTTCCAGCTACAATGAGCAGTTCTTC
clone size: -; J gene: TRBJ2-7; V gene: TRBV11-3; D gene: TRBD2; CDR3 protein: CASSLFSSGSEQYF; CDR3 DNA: TGTGCCAGCAGCTTATTTTCTAGCGGGAGCGAGCAGTACTTC
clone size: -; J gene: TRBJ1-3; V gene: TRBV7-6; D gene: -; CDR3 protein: CASSTSPGNTIYF; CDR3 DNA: TGTGCCAGCAGCACGAGCCCAGGAAACACCATATATTTT
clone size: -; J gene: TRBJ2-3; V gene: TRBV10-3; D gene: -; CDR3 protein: CAITGQAGDTQYF; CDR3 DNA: TGTGCCATCACCGGACAGGCGGGGGATACGCAGTATTTT
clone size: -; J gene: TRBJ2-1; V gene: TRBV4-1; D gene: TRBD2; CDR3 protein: CASSRRVAGAFYNEQFF; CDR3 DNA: TGCGCCAGCAGCCGTCGGGTAGCGGGAGCCTTCTACAATGAGCAGTTCTTC
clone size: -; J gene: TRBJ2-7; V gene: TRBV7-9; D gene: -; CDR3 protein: CASSYIGQSEQYF; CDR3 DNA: TGTGCCAGCAGCTATATTGGACAGTCCGAGCAGTACTTC
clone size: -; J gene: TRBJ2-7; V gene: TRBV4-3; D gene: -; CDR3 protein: CASSQDVGLLTYEQYF; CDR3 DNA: TGCGCCAGCAGCCAAGATGTCGGACTACTTACCTACGAGCAGTACTTC
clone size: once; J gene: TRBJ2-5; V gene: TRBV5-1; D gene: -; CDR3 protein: CASSWGTRQETQYF; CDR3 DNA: TGCGCCAGCAGTTGGGGCACAAGGCAAGAGACCCAGTACTTC
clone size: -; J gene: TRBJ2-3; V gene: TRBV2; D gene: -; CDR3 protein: CASSPGTTTDTQYF; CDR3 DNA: TGTGCCAGCAGCCCTGGGACAACCACAGATACGCAGTATTTT
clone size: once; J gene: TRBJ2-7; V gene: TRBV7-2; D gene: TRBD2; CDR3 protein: CASSPTSGRQYF; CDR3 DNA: TGTGCCAGCAGCCCTACTAGCGGGAGGCAGTACTTC
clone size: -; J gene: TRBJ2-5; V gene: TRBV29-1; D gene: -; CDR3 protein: CSVEYGWSGQETQYF; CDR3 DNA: TGCAGCGTTGAATACGGGTGGTCGGGACAAGAGACCCAGTACTTC
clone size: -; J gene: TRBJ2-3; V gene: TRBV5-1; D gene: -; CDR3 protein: CASSWESTDTQYF; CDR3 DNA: TGCGCCAGCAGCTGGGAGAGCACAGATACGCAGTATTTT
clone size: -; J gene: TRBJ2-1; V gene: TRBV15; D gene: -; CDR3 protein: CATSRATAPSEQFF; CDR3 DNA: TGTGCCACCAGCAGAGCAACAGCGCCTAGCGAGCAGTTCTTC
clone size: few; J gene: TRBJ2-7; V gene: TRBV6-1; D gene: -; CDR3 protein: CASSPTGTYEQYF; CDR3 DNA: TGTGCCAGCAGTCCGACAGGAACCTACGAGCAGTACTTC
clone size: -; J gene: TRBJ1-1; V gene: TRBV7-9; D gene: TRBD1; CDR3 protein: CASSRQGRNEAFF; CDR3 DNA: TGTGCCAGCAGCAGACAGGGTAGAAATGAAGCTTTCTTT
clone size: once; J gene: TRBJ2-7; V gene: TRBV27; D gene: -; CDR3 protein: CASSQRIGQNYEQYF; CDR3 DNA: TGTGCCAGCAGCCAACGGATCGGACAGAACTACGAGCAGTACTTC
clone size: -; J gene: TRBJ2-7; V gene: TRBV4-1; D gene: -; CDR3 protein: CASSPRRWSYEQYF; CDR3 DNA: TGCGCCAGCAGCCCCCGGCGGTGGTCCTACGAGCAGTACTTC
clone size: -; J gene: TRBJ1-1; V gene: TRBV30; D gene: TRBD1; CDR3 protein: CAWSGQGNTEAFF; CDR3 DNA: TGTGCCTGGAGCGGACAGGGGAACACTGAAGCTTTCTTT
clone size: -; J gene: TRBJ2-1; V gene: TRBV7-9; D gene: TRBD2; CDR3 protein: CASSLFGGGRWYNEQFF; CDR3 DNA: TGTGCCAGCAGCCTATTTGGGGGGGGGAGATGGTACAATGAGCAGTTCTTC
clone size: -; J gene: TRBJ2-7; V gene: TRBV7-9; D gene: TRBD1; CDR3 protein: CSSSFRQGSYEQYF; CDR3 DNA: TGTTCCAGCAGCTTCAGACAGGGGAGCTACGAGCAGTACTTC
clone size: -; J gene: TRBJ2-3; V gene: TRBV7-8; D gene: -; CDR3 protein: CASSLVEGDTQYF; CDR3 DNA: TGTGCCAGCAGCTTAGTGGAGGGAGATACGCAGTATTTT
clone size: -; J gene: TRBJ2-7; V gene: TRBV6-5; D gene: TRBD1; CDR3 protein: CASKQGRFPYEQYF; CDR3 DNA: TGTGCCAGCAAACAGGGGCGCTTCCCCTACGAGCAGTACTTC
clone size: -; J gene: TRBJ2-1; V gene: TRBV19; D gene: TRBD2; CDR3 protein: CASSQTSGNTYNEQFF; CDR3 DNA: TGTGCCAGTAGCCAAACTAGCGGGAATACCTACAATGAGCAGTTCTTC